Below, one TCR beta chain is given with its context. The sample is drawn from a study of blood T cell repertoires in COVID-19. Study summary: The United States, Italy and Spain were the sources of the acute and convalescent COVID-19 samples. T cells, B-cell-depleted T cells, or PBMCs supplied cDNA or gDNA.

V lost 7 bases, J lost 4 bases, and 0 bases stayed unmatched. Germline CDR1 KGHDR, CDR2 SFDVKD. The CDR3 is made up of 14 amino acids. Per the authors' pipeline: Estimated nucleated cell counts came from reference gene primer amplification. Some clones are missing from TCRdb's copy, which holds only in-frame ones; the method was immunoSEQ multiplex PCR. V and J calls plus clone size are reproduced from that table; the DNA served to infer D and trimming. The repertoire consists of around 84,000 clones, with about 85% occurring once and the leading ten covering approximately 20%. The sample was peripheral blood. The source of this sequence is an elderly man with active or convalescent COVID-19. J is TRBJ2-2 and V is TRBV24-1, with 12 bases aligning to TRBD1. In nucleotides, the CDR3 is TGTGCCACCAGGGGACAGGGGGCCACCGGGGAGCTGTTTTTT. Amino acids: CATRGQGATGELFF.